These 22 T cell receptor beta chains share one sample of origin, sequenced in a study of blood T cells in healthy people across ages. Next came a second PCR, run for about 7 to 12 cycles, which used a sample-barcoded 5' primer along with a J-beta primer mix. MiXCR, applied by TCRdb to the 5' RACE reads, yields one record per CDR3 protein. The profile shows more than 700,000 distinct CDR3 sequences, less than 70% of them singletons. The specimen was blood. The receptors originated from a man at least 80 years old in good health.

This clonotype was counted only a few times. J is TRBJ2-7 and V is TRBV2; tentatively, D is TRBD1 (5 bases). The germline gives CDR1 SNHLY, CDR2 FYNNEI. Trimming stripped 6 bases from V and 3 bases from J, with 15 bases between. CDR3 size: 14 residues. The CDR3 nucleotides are TGTGCCAGCAGGGCCCCAGGGTCGGTCTACGAGCAGTACTTC. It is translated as CASRAPGSVYEQYF.

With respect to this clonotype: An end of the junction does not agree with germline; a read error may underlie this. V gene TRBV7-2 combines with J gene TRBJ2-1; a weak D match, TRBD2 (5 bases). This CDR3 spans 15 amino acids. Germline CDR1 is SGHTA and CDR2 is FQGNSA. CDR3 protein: CASSLGPLAPNEQFF. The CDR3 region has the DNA TGTGCCAGCAGCTTAGGCCCGCTAGCTCCCAATGAACAGTTCTTC.

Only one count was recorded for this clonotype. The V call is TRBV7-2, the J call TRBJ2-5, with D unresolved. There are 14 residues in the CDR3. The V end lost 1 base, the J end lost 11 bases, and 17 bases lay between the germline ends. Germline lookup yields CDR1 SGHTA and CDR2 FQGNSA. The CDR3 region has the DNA TGTGCCAGCAGCTTAGATCCCCCTAGTGCTGAGCAGTACTTC. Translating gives CASSLDPPSAEQYF.

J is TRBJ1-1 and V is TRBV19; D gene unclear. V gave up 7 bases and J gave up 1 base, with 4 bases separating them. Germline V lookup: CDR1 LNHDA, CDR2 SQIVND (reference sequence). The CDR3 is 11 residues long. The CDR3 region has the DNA TGTGCCAGTACATGGAACACTGAAGCTTTCTTT. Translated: CASTWNTEAFF.

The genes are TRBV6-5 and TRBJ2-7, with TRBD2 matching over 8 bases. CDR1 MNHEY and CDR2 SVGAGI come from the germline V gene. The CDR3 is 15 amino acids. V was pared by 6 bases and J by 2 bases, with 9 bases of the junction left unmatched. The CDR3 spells CASRPGTRTTYEQYF. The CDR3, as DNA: TGTGCCAGCAGGCCCGGGACTAGGACTACCTACGAGCAGTACTTC.

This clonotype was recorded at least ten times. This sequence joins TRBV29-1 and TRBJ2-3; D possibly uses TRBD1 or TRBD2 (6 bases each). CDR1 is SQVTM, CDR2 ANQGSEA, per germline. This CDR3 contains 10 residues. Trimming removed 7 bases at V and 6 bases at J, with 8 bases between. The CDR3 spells CSGGADTQYF. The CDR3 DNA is TGCAGCGGGGGGGCGGATACGCAGTATTTT.

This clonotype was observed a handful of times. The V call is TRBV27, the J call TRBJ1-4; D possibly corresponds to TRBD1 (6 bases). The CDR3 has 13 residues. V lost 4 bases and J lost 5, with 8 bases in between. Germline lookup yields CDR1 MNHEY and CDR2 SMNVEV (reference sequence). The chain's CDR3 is CASSYRGNEKLFF. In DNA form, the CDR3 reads TGTGCCAGCAGTTATAGGGGGAATGAAAAACTGTTTTTT.

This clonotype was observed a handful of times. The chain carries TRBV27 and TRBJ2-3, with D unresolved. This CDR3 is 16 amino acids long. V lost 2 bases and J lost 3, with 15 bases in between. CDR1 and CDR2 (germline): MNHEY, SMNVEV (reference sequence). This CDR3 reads CASSLRFYDGTDTQYF. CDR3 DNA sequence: TGTGCCAGCAGTTTAAGGTTCTATGACGGGACAGATACGCAGTATTTT.

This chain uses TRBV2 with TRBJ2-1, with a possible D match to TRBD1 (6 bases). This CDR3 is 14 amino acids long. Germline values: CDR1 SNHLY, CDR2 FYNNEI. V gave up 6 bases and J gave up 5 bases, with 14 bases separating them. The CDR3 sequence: CASSQRTADNEQFF. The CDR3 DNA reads TGTGCCAGCAGCCAAAGGACAGCGGACAATGAGCAGTTCTTC.

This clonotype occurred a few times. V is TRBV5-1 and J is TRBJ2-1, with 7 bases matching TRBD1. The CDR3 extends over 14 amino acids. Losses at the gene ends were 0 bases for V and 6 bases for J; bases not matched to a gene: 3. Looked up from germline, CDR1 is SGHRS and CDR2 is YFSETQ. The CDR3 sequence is CASSLEGQSNEQFF. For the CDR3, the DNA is TGCGCCAGCAGCTTGGAGGGACAGAGCAATGAGCAGTTCTTC. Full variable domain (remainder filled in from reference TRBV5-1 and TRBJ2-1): KAGVTQTPRYLIKTRGQQVTLSCSPISGHRSVSWYQQTPGQGLQFLFEYFSETQRNKGNFPGRFSGRQFSNSRSEMNVSTLELGDSALYLCASSLEGQSNEQFFGPGTRLTVL.

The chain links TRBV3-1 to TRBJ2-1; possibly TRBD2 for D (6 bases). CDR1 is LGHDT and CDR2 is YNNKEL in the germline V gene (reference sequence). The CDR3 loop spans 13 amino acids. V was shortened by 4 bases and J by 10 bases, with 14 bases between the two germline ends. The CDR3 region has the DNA TGTGCCAGCAGCCGGGGGGATAGCGGCGAGCAGTTCTTC. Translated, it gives CASSRGDSGEQFF.

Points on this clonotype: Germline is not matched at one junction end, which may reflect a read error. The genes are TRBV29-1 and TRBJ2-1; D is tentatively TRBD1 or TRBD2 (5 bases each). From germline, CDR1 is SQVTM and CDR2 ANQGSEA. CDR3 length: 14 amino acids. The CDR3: CRVEGQGATNEQFF. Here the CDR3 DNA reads TGCCGCGTTGAGGGGCAGGGAGCGACGAATGAGCAGTTCTTC.

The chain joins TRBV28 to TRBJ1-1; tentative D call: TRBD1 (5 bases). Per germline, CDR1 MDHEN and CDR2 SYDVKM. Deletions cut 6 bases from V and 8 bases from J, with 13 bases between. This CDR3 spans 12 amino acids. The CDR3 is CASSRAGLEAFF. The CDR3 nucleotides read TGTGCCAGCAGCCGTGCGGGACTGGAAGCTTTCTTT.

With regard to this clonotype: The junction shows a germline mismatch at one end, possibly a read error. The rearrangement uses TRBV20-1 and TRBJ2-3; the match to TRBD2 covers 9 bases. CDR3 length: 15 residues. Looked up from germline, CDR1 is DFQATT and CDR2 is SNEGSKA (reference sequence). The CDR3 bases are TGCAGTGCTAGATCGGGACTAGCAAGCCCAGATGCGCAGTATTTT. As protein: CSARSGLASPDAQYF.

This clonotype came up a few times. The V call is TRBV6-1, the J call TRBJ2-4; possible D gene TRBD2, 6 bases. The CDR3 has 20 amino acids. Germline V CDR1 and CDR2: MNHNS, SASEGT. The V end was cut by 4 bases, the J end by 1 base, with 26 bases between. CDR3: CASSAAPGTSSLGAKNIQYF. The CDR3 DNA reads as TGTGCCAGCAGTGCGGCCCCAGGGACTTCTTCCCTGGGGGCCAAAAACATTCAGTACTTC.

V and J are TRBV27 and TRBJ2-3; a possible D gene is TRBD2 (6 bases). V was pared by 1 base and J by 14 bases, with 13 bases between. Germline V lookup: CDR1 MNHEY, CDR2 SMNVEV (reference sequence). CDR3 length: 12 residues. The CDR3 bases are TGTGCCAGCAGTTTATTTCTGGGACTGTTGTATTTT. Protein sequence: CASSLFLGLLYF.

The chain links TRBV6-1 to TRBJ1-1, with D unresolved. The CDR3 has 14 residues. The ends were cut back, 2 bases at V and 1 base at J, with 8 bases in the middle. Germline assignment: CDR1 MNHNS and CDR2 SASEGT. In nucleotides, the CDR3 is TGTGCCAGCAGTGAATTATACCAGAACACTGAAGCTTTCTTT. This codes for CASSELYQNTEAFF.

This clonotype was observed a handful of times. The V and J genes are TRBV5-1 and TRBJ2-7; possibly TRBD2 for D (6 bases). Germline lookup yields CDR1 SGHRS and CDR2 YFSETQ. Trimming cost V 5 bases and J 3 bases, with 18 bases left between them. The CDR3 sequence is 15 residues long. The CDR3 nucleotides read TGCGCCAGCAGGGAGGGGACGGCTGCCCTCTACGAGCAGTACTTC. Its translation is CASREGTAALYEQYF. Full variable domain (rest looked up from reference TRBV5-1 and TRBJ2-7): KAGVTQTPRYLIKTRGQQVTLSCSPISGHRSVSWYQQTPGQGLQFLFEYFSETQRNKGNFPGRFSGRQFSNSRSEMNVSTLELGDSALYLCASREGTAALYEQYFGPGTRLTVT.

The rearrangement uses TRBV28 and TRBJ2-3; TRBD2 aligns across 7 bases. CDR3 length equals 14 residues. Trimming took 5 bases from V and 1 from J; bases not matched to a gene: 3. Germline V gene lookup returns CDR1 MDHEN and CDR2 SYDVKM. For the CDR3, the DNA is TGTGCCAGCAGTGGGAGGGGCTGCACAGATACGCAGTATTTT. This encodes CASSGRGCTDTQYF.

In nucleotides, the CDR3 is TGTGCCAGCAGCGTAGCTGGGGGCGTATCTGAAGCTTTCTTT. Translated: CASSVAGGVSEAFF. V and J are TRBV9 and TRBJ1-1; D may be TRBD1 (6 bases). The length of the CDR3 is 14 residues. Per germline, CDR1 SGDLS and CDR2 YYNGEE. V lost 0 bases, J lost 6 bases, and 12 bases lay in between. The whole variable domain, remainder taken from reference TRBV9 and TRBJ1-1, is DSGVTQTPKHLITATGQRVTLRCSPRSGDLSVYWYQQSLDQGLQFLIQYYNGEERAKGNILERFSAQQFPDLHSELNLSSLELGDSALYFCASSVAGGVSEAFFGQGTRLTVV.

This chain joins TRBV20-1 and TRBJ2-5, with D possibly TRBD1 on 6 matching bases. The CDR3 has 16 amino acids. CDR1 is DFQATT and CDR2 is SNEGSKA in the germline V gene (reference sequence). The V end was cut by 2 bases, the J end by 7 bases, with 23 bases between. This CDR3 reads CSARPLTGTPVGTQYF. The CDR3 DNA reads TGCAGTGCTAGACCTTTAACCGGGACACCTGTGGGGACCCAGTACTTC.

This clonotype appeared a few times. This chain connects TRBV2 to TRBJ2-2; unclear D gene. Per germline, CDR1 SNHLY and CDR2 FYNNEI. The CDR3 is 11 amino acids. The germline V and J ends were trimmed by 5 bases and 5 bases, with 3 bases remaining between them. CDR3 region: CASSQTGELFF. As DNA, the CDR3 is TGTGCCAGCAGTCAGACCGGGGAGCTGTTTTTT.